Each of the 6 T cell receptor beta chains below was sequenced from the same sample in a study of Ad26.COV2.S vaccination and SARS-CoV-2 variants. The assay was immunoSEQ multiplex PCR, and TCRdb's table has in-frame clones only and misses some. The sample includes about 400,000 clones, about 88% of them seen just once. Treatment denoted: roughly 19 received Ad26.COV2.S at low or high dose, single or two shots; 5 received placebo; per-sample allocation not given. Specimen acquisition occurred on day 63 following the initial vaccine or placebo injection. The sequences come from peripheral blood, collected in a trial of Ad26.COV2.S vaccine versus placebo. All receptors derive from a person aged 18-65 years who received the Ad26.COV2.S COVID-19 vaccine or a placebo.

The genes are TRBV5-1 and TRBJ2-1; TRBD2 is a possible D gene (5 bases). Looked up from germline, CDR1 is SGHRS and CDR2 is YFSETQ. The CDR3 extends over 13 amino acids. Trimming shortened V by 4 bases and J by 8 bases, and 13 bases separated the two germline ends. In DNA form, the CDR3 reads TGCGCCAGCAGCCCCTCCCTAGCCCATGAGCAGTTCTTC. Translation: CASSPSLAHEQFF.

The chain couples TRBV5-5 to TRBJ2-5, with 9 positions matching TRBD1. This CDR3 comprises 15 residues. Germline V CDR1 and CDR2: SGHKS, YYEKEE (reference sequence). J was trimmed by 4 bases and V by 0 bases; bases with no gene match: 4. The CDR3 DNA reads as TGTGCCAGCAGCTTGGTTGGGACAGGGACAGAGACCCAGTACTTC. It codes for CASSLVGTGTETQYF.

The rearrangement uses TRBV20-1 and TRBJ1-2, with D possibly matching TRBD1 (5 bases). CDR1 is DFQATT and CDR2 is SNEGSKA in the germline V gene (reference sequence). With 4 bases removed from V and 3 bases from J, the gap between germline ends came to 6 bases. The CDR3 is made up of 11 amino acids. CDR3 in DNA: TGCAGTGCTACAGGGCACTATGGCTACACCTTC. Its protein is CSATGHYGYTF.

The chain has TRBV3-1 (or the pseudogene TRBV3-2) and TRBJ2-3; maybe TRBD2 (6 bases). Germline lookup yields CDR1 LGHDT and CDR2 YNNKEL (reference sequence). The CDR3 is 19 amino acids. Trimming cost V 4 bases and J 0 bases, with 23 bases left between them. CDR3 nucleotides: TGTGCCAGCAGCCTAAGTGGGTGGGCTAGCGCGAGCAGCACAGATACGCAGTATTTT. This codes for CASSLSGWASASSTDTQYF.

CDR3 in DNA: TGCAGCGTCCCCGCAGGGGGCCGCTACACCTTC. Translated: CSVPAGGRYTF. The rearrangement uses TRBV29-1 and TRBJ1-2, with 8 bases matching TRBD1. Unmatched junction bases numbered 6, after V lost 6 bases and J lost 9 bases. The germline CDR1 and CDR2 sequences are SQVTM and ANQGSEA. This CDR3 comprises 11 residues.

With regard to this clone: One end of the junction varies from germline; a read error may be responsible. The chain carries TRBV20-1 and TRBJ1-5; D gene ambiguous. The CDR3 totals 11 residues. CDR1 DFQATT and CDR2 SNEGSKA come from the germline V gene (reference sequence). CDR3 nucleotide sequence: TGCAGTGCTAGAGGACCTTTTAACGACGTATTT. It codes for CSARGPFNDVF.